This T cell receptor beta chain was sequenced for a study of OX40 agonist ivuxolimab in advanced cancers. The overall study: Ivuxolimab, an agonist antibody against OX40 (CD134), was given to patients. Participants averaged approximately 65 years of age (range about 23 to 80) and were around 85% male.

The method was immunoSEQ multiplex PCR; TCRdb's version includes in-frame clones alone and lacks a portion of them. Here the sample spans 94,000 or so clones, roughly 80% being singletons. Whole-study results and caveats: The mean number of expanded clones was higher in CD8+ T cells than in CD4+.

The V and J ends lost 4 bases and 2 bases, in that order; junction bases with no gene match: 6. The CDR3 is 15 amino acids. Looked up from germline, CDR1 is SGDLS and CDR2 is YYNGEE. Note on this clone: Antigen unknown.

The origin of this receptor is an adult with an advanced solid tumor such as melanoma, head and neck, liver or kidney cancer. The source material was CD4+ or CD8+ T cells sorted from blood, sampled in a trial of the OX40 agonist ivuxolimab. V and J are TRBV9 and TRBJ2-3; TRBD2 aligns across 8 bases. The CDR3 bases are TGTGCCAGCAGCCCCGGGGGGGCCGCCACAGATACGCAGTATTTT. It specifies CASSPGGAATDTQYF. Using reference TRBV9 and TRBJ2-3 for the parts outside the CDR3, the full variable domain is DSGVTQTPKHLITATGQRVTLRCSPRSGDLSVYWYQQSLDQGLQFLIQYYNGEERAKGNILERFSAQQFPDLHSELNLSSLELGDSALYFCASSPGGAATDTQYFGPGTRLTVL.